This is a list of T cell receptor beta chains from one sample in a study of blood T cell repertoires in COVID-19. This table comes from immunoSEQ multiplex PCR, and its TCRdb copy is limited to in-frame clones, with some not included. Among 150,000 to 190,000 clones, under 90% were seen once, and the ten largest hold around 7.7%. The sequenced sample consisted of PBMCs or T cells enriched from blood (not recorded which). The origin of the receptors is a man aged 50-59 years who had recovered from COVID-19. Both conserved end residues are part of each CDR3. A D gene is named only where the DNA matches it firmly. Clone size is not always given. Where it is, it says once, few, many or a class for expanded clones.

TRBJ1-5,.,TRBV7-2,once,TGTGCCAGCAGCACCCAACAGGGTAGCAATCAGCCCCAGCATTTT,CASSTQQGSNQPQHF
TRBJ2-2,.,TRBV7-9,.,TGTGCCAGCAGCTTAGTTGGCCACACCGGGGAGCTGTTTTTT,CASSLVGHTGELFF
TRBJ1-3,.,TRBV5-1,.,TGCGCCAGCAGTCCGAGGGGGGGCTCTGGAAACACCATATATTTT,CASSPRGGSGNTIYF
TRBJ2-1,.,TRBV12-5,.,TGTGCTAGTGGTCCTAGGGGGAGCTCCTACAATGAGCAGTTCTTC,CASGPRGSSYNEQFF
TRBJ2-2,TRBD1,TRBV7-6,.,TGTGCCAGCAGCACGTCACAGGGGATCACCGGGGAGCTGTTTTTT,CASSTSQGITGELFF
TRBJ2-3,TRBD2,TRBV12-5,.,TGTGCTAGTGGCGAGGGACTACGAGACACAGATACGCAGTATTTT,CASGEGLRDTDTQYF
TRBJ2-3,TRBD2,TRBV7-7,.,TGTGCCAGCAGTTCCGGGACTAGCGGCACAGATACGCAGTATTTT,CASSSGTSGTDTQYF
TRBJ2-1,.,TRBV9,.,TGTGCCAGCAGCGAGGGGCCCGCACAGAATGAGCAGTTCTTC,CASSEGPAQNEQFF
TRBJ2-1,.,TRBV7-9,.,TGTGCCAGCAGCTCACAGACGGCGAGCTCCTACAATGAGCAGTTCTTC,CASSSQTASSYNEQFF
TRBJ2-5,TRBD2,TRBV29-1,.,TGCAGCGTCAGGACTAGCGGGGGGTTCCAAGAGACCCAGTACTTC,CSVRTSGGFQETQYF
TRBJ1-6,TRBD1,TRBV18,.,TGTGCCAGCTCACCACGGGACAGGGGTCGGTGGGGGAATTCACCCCTCCACTTT,CASSPRDRGRWGNSPLHF
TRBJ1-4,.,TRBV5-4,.,TGTGCCAGCAGCTTGGAGGGGGGGGATGAAAAACTGTTTTTT,CASSLEGGDEKLFF
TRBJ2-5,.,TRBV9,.,TGTGCCAGCAGCGTAGTAGGGGGGGCGAGAGAGACCCAGTACTTC,CASSVVGGARETQYF